The clone carrying this T cell receptor (beta chain) has a handful of counts. Antigen: not known. Both TRBC1 and TRBC2 were covered by a beta constant-region primer of two equimolar oligonucleotides. Using its own MiXCR run on the UMI-ligation and nested PCR reads, TCRdb lists one record per CDR3 protein. Of about 80,000 distinct CDR3 sequences in the sample, under 15% were seen once. This sample was included in a study of naive and memory T cell subsets. Points from the study as a whole: Over 85% of naive TCR sequences appeared only once, unlike memory subsets.

The germline CDR1 and CDR2 sequences are SEHNR and FQNEAQ (reference sequence). The CDR3 runs 11 residues. V was pared by 3 bases and J by 8 bases, with 7 bases between. Cells stained for CD3, CD4, CD8, CD45RA and CD27 were sorted into four subsets. The V gene is TRBV7-9, the J gene TRBJ1-1; D call uncertain. The source of this sequence is a human donor in good health. Sequencing was carried out using central memory CD4+ T cells from blood. CDR3: CASSFPVEAFF. The CDR3 bases are TGTGCCAGCAGCTTCCCTGTAGAAGCTTTCTTT.